This paragraph covers one T cell receptor beta chain sequence. This CDR3 is 15 amino acids long. J lost 4 bases, V lost 3 bases, and 9 bases had no gene match. CDR1 is GTSNPN and CDR2 is SVGIG in the germline V gene (reference sequence). This entry belongs to a study of beta chain features in type 1 diabetes. Study-level information: No patient-donor differences in age, gender, total cells or subset yield.

All of the isolated RNA was reverse transcribed, so expressed TCRB transcripts were sequenced. Generated by immunoSEQ multiplex PCR, the TCRdb table keeps only in-frame clones and is missing some. The sample has some 180,000 clones; roughly an eighth are singletons. This clonotype originated in a woman aged 18-30 years in good health. This chain connects TRBV30 to TRBJ1-5, with 7 positions matching TRBD1. The sequenced sample consisted of central memory CD4+ T cells from blood. The CDR3 DNA sequence: TGTGCCTGGAGGACCCCGGACAGGAGAAATCAGCCCCAGCATTTT. It yields the protein CAWRTPDRRNQPQHF.